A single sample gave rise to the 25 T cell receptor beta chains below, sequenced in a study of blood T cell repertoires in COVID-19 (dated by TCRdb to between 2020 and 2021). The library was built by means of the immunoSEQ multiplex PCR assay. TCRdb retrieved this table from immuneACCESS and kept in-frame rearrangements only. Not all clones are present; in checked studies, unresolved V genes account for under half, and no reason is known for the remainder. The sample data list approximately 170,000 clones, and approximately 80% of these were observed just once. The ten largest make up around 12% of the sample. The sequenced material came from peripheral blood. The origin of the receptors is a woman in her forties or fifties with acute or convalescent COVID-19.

The DNA of the CDR3 is TGCAGCGTCGCGGGACAGACTAACTATGGCTACACCTTC. This sequence encodes CSVAGQTNYGYTF. The chain employs TRBV29-1 and TRBJ1-2, with 7 positions matching TRBD1. Germline CDR1 is SQVTM and CDR2 is ANQGSEA. This CDR3 contains 13 residues. Trimming removed 6 bases from V and 0 bases from J; junction bases left unmatched: 4.

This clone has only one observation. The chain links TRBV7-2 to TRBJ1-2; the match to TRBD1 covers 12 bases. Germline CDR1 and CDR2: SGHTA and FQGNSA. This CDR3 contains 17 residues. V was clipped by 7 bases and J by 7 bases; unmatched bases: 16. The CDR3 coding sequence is TGTGCCAGCACCGACGCCCCCGGGACAGGGGGCAGGGGTGGCTACACCTTC. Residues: CASTDAPGTGGRGGYTF.

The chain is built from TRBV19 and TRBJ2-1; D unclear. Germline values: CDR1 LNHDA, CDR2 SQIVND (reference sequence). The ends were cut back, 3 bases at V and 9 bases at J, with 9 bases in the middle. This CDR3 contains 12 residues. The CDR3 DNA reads TGTGCCAGTAGTATCGAGGTTGGTGAGCAGTTCTTC. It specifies CASSIEVGEQFF.

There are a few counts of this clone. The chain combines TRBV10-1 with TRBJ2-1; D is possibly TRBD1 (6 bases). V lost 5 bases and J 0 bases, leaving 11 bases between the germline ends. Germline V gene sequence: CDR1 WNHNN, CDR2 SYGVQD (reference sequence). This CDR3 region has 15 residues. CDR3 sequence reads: CASSYDRSSYNEQFF. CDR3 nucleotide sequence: TGCGCCAGCAGTTACGACAGGAGCTCCTACAATGAGCAGTTCTTC.

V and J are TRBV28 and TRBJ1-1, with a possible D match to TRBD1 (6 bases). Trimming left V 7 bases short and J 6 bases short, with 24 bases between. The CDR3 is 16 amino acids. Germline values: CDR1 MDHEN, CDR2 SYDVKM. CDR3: CASTSPATGLRPEAFF. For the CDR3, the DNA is TGTGCCAGCACCTCTCCTGCTACAGGGTTAAGGCCTGAAGCTTTCTTT.

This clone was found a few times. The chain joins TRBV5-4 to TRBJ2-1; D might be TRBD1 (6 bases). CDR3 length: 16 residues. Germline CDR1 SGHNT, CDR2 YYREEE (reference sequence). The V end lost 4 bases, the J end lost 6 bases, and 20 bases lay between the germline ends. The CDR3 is CASSLGTSPHPNEQFF. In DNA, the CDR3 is TGTGCCAGCAGCCTAGGGACATCCCCCCACCCCAATGAGCAGTTCTTC.

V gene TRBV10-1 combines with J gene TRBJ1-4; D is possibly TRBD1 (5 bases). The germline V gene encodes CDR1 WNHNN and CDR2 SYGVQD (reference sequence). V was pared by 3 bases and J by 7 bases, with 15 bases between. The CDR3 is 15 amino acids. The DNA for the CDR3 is TGCGCCAGCAGTGATCGGGCAGGGAATGTTGAAAAACTGTTTTTT. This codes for CASSDRAGNVEKLFF.

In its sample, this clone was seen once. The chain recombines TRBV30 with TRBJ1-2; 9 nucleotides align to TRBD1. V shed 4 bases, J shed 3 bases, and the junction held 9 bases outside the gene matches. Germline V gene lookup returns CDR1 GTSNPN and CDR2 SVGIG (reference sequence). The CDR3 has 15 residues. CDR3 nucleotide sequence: TGTGCCTGGACTCTGGGGACAGGGAAAGACTATGGCTACACCTTC. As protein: CAWTLGTGKDYGYTF.

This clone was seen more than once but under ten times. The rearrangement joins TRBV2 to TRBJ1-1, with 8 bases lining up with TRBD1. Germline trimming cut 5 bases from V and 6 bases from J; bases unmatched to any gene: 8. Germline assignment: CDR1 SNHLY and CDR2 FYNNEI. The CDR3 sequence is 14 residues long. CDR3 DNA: TGTGCCAGCAGTCCTGGGACAGGCATGGCTGAAGCTTTCTTT. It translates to CASSPGTGMAEAFF. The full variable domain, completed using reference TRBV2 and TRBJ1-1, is EPEVTQTPSHQVTQMGQEVILRCVPISNHLYFYWYRQILGQKVEFLVSFYNNEISEKSEIFDDQFSVERPDGSNFTLKIRSTKLEDSAMYFCASSPGTGMAEAFFGQGTRLTVV.

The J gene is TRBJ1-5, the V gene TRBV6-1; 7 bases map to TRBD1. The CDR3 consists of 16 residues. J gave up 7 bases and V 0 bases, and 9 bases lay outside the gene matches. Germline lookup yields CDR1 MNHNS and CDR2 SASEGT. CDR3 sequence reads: CASSEALTRGQQPQHF. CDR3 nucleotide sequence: TGTGCCAGCAGTGAAGCGCTGACGAGGGGGCAACAGCCCCAGCATTTT.

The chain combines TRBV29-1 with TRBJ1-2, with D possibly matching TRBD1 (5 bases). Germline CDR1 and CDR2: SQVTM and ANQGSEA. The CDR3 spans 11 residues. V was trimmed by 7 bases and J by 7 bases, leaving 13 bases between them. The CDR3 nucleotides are TGCAGCGCCACCGGGGGGGGTGGCTACACCTTC. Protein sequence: CSATGGGGYTF.

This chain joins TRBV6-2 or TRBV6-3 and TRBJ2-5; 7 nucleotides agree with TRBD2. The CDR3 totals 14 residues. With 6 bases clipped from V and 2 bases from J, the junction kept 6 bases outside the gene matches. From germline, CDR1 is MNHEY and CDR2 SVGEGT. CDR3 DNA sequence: TGTGCCAGCAGCCAGACTAGCCCGCAAGAGACCCAGTACTTC. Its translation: CASSQTSPQETQYF.

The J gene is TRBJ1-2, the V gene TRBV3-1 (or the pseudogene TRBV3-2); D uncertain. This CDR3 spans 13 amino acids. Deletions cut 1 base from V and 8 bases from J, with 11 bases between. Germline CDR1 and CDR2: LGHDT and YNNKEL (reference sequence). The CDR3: CASSQAGLGGYTF. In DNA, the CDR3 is TGTGCCAGCAGCCAAGCTGGATTGGGCGGCTACACCTTC.

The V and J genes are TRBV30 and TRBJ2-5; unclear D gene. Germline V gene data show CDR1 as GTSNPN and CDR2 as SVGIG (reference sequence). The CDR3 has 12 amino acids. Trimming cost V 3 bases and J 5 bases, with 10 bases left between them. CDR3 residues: CAWSLFRETQYF. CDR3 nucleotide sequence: TGTGCCTGGAGCTTGTTTCGGGAGACCCAGTACTTC.

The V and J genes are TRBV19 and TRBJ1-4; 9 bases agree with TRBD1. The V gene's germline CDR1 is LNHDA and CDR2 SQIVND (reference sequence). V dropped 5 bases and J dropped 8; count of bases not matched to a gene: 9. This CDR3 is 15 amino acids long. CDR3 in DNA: TGTGCCAGTAGTTTAATACAGGGGGCGCGGGAAAAACTGTTTTTT. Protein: CASSLIQGAREKLFF.

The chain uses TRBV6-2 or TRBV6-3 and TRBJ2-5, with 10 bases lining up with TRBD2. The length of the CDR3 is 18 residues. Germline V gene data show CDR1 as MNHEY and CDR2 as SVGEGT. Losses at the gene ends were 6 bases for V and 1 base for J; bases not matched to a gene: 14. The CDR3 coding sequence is TGTGCCAGCAGCCGTCCGTTCTCTAGCGGGAGTACCCAAGAGACCCAGTACTTC. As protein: CASSRPFSSGSTQETQYF.

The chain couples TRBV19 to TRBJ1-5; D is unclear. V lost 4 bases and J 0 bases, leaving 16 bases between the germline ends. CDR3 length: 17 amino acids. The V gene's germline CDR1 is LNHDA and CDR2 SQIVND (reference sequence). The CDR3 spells CASSNRNGEYSNQPQHF. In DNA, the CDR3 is TGTGCCAGTAGTAACCGCAACGGGGAATATAGCAATCAGCCCCAGCATTTT.

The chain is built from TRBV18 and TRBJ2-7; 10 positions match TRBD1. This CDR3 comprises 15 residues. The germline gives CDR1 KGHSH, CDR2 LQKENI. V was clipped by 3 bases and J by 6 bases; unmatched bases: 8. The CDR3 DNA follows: TGTGCCAGCTCACCCATCGGGACAGGGGTAATCGAGCAGTACTTC. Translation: CASSPIGTGVIEQYF.

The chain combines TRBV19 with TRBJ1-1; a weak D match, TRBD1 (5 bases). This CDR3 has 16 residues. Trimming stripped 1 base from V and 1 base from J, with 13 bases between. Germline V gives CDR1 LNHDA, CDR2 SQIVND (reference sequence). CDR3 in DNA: TGTGCCAGTAGTATAGGTGGTCCCAGGGCGAACACTGAAGCTTTCTTT. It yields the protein CASSIGGPRANTEAFF. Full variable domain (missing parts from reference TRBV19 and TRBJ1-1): DGGITQSPKYLFRKEGQNVTLSCEQNLNHDAMYWYRQDPGQGLRLIYYSQIVNDFQKGDIAEGYSVSREKKESFPLTVTSAQKNPTAFYLCASSIGGPRANTEAFFGQGTRLTVV.

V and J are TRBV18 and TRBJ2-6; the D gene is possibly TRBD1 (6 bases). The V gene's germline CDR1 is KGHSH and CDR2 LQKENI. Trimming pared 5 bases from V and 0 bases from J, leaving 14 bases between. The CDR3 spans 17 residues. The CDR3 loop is CASSARQAGSGANVLTF. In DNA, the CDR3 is TGTGCCAGCTCAGCTAGACAGGCAGGCTCTGGGGCCAACGTCCTGACTTTC.

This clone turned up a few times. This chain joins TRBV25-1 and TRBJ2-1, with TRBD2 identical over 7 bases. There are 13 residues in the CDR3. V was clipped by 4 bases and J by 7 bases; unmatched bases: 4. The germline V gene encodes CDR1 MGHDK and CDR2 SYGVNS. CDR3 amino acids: CASSGPGGNEQFF. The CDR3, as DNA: TGTGCCAGCAGTGGGCCGGGGGGAAATGAGCAGTTCTTC.

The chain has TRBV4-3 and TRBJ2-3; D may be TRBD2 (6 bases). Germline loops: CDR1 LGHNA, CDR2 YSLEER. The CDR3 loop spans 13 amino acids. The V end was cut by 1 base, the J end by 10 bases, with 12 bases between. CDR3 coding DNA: TGCGCCAGCAGCCAAGTTCTCAGCGGGCCGCAGTATTTT. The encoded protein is CASSQVLSGPQYF.

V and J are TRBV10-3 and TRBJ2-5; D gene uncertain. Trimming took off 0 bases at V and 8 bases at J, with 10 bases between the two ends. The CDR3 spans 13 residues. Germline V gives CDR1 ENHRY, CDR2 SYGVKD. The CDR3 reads CAISESGPSTQYF. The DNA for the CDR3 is TGTGCCATCAGTGAGTCGGGCCCCTCCACCCAGTACTTC.

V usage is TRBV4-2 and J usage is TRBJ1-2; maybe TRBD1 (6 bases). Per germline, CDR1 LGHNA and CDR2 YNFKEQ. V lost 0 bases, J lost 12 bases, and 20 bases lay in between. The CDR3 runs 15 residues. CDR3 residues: CASSQDSGTLRKNTF. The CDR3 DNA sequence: TGTGCCAGCAGCCAAGATTCGGGGACATTAAGGAAAAACACCTTC.

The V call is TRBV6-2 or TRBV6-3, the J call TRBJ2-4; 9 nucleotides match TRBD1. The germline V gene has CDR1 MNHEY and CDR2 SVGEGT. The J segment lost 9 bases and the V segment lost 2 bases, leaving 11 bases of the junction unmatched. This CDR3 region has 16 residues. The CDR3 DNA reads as TGTGCCAGCAGTTACCCTTCGGGACAGGGTAGTGGCATTCAGTACTTC. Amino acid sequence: CASSYPSGQGSGIQYF.